A single sample gave rise to the 28 T cell receptor beta chains below, sequenced in a study of identical twins. TCRdb re-called the 5' RACE reads through MiXCR, storing one row per CDR3 protein. There are hundreds of thousands of distinct CDR3 sequences in the sample; around 6% occur only once, and about 2% lies in the top ten. The sample comprised naive T cells sorted from blood. The receptors stem from a man between 18 and 35 years old in good health.

The chain recombines TRBV28 with TRBJ2-3; D unclear. From germline, CDR1 is MDHEN and CDR2 SYDVKM. The CDR3 is 13 amino acids. V lost 3 bases and J 4 bases, leaving 8 bases between the germline ends. This CDR3 is CASSFVNPDTQYF. The CDR3 DNA reads as TGTGCCAGCAGTTTTGTGAACCCAGATACGCAGTATTTT.

This clonotype appeared many times. This chain connects TRBV6-5 to TRBJ2-3; 8 nucleotides agree with TRBD1. The CDR3 is 15 residues long. Germline lookup yields CDR1 MNHEY and CDR2 SVGAGI. Germline trimming cut 0 bases from V and 6 bases from J; bases unmatched to any gene: 5. The CDR3 nucleotides are TGTGCCAGCAGTTACTCTTGGACAGGGAGTGATACGCAGTATTTT. It is translated as CASSYSWTGSDTQYF.

In this sample, this clonotype turned up many times. This rearrangement joins TRBV24-1 to TRBJ2-5, with no clear D. The germline CDR1 and CDR2 sequences are KGHDR and SFDVKD. The CDR3 has 12 amino acids. Trimming cost V 3 bases and J 4 bases, with 5 bases left between them. The CDR3 reads CATSDTPETQYF. The DNA of the CDR3 is TGTGCCACCAGTGATACACCAGAGACCCAGTACTTC.

This clonotype was seen ten or more times. The genes are TRBV9 and TRBJ2-5; no definite D call. V lost 3 bases to trimming and J lost 3 bases, with 15 bases between them. Germline V gene data show CDR1 as SGDLS and CDR2 as YYNGEE. The CDR3 is 15 amino acids. In DNA, the CDR3 is TGTGCCAGCAGCGCCCCTCCCGGCTGGGAAGAGACCCAGTACTTC. Its translation is CASSAPPGWEETQYF.

The rearrangement links TRBV27 to TRBJ2-3; 16 nucleotides align to TRBD2. V shed 2 bases and J 1 base; nucleotides not matched to a gene: 6. The CDR3 is 19 residues long. Looked up from germline, CDR1 is MNHEY and CDR2 is SMNVEV (reference sequence). CDR3: CASSLGGLAGGRRTDTQYF. CDR3 DNA: TGTGCCAGCAGTTTAGGGGGACTAGCGGGAGGGAGGCGCACAGATACGCAGTATTTT.

V and J are TRBV14 and TRBJ2-1, with TRBD2 matching over 10 bases. Trimming cost V 1 base and J 6 bases; bases outside gene matches: 3. CDR3 length: 15 residues. The germline gives CDR1 SGHDN, CDR2 FVKESK. As DNA, the CDR3 is TGTGCCAGCAGCCAAGGACTAGCGGGTTTCAATGAGCAGTTCTTC. Translated: CASSQGLAGFNEQFF. Full variable domain (outside the CDR3, taken from reference TRBV14 and TRBJ2-1): EAGVTQFPSHSVIEKGQTVTLRCDPISGHDNLYWYRRVMGKEIKFLLHFVKESKQDESGMPNNRFLAERTGGTYSTLKVQPAELEDSGVYFCASSQGLAGFNEQFFGPGTRLTVL.

This clonotype turned up a few times. One junction end disagrees with the germline gene, perhaps due to a read error. This chain uses TRBV5-1 with TRBJ2-2; TRBD2 matches 7 bases. The CDR3 runs to 16 residues. Germline V CDR1 and CDR2: SGHRS, YFSETQ. The CDR3, as DNA: TGCGCCAGCAGCCCAGGCTCGGCGGGGGTCACCGAGGAGCTGTTTTTT. Translation: CASSPGSAGVTEELFF.

This clonotype occurred many times. The J gene is TRBJ1-2, the V gene TRBV30; D gene ambiguous. Germline CDR1 is GTSNPN and CDR2 is SVGIG (reference sequence). V was cut by 8 bases and J by 8 bases, with 12 bases left in between. CDR3 length: 10 residues. Here the CDR3 DNA reads TGTGCCACCCTCGCTGGCGGCTACACCTTC. It is translated as CATLAGGYTF. The full variable domain, in which reference TRBV30 and TRBJ1-2 provide the parts outside the CDR3, is SQTIHQWPATLVQPVGSPLSLECTVEGTSNPNLYWYRQAAGRGLQLLFYSVGIGQISSEVPQNLSASRPQDRQFILSSKKLLLSDSGFYLCATLAGGYTFGSGTRLTVV.

This clonotype has a count of ten or more. This sequence joins TRBV5-1 and TRBJ2-1; D may match TRBD1 or TRBD2 (6 bases each). Germline assignment: CDR1 SGHRS and CDR2 YFSETQ. The ends were cut back, 2 bases at V and 10 bases at J, with 13 bases in the middle. This CDR3 has 13 amino acids. CDR3 nucleotide sequence: TGCGCCAGCAGCTTAGGAAAGGGGGGCGAGCAGTTCTTC. Its translation is CASSLGKGGEQFF.

The sample holds many counts of this clonotype. The rearrangement uses TRBV5-1 and TRBJ2-1, with 7 positions matching TRBD2. V was clipped by 3 bases and J by 7 bases; unmatched bases: 13. The CDR3 loop spans 16 amino acids. The germline V gene has CDR1 SGHRS and CDR2 YFSETQ. Here the CDR3 reads CASSSRLRKGGNEQFF. CDR3 nucleotides: TGCGCCAGCAGCTCCAGACTGAGGAAGGGAGGGAATGAGCAGTTCTTC.

This chain joins TRBV5-1 and TRBJ2-2; 8 bases match TRBD2. The V gene's germline CDR1 is SGHRS and CDR2 YFSETQ. Trimming removed 2 bases from V and 0 bases from J; junction bases left unmatched: 6. This CDR3 has 17 residues. Here the CDR3 DNA reads TGCGCCAGCAGCTTCCGGGGGGGGGCCGCGAACACCGGGGAGCTGTTTTTT. Its translation is CASSFRGGAANTGELFF.

This clonotype was recorded a few times. The rearrangement joins TRBV28 to TRBJ2-7; D may be TRBD2 (6 bases). The CDR3 is 15 residues long. The V gene lost 8 bases and the J gene lost 3 bases, with 20 bases spanning the gap. CDR1 and CDR2 from the germline V gene are MDHEN and SYDVKM. In DNA form, the CDR3 reads TGTGCCAGCTCTCTTCGGGGGAACTCCTACTACGAGCAGTACTTC. Translating it yields CASSLRGNSYYEQYF.

Ten or more counts support this clonotype. The rearrangement uses TRBV4-3 and TRBJ2-3; 7 bases fit TRBD2. The CDR3 length is 17 residues. Germline values: CDR1 LGHNA, CDR2 YSLEER. V gave up 2 bases and J gave up 4 bases; unmatched junction bases: 12. The CDR3 DNA reads TGCGCCAGCAGCCAAAAACCCGGCGGGAGTGTTGCAGATACGCAGTATTTT. This encodes CASSQKPGGSVADTQYF.

This clonotype was counted a few times. The J gene is TRBJ1-6, the V gene TRBV6-5; D is perhaps TRBD1 (5 bases). Germline loops: CDR1 MNHEY, CDR2 SVGAGI. Trimming took 1 base from V and 7 from J, leaving 14 bases between them. This CDR3 comprises 16 residues. This CDR3 reads CASSYFLMEGNSPLHF. The CDR3 bases are TGTGCCAGCAGTTACTTCCTTATGGAGGGGAATTCACCCCTCCACTTT.

The chain recombines TRBV20-1 with TRBJ2-2, with D perhaps TRBD2 (6 bases). Germline V gene sequence: CDR1 DFQATT, CDR2 SNEGSKA (reference sequence). With 5 bases removed from V and 5 bases from J, the gap between germline ends came to 18 bases. The length of the CDR3 is 15 residues. The CDR3 loop is CSAPRGGARTGELFF. As DNA, the CDR3 is TGCAGTGCTCCCCGGGGCGGGGCAAGAACCGGGGAGCTGTTTTTT.

This clonotype has a handful of counts. The chain has TRBV3-1 and TRBJ2-7; possible D gene TRBD1, 6 bases. The CDR3 runs to 17 residues. V was pared by 5 bases and J by 2 bases, with 22 bases between. Germline CDR1 and CDR2: LGHDT and YNNKEL (reference sequence). The CDR3 bases are TGTGCCAGCAGCGTAACATCAGGGGCAGGGTCACCCTACGAGCAGTACTTC. Protein: CASSVTSGAGSPYEQYF.

This clonotype appeared a few times. The gene calls are TRBV11-2 and TRBJ2-1, with 7 nucleotides matching TRBD2. The CDR3 is 15 amino acids. With V trimmed by 5 bases and J by 4 bases, 8 bases remained unmatched. Germline V CDR1 and CDR2: SGHAT, FQNNGV. This chain's CDR3 is CASSLDGRNYNEQFF. DNA for the CDR3: TGTGCCAGCAGCCTGGACGGGAGGAATTACAATGAGCAGTTCTTC.

This clonotype appeared a few times. The chain joins TRBV20-1 to TRBJ2-7, with 10 positions matching TRBD2. The CDR3 contains 13 residues. The germline V gene encodes CDR1 DFQATT and CDR2 SNEGSKA (reference sequence). DNA for the CDR3: TGCAGCCTCTGGACTAGCGGTTCCTACGAGCAGTACTTC. Amino acid sequence: CSLWTSGSYEQYF.

This clonotype has only a few counts. This rearrangement joins TRBV20-1 to TRBJ2-7; TRBD1 might be the D (6 bases). V lost 0 bases and J 6 bases, leaving 15 bases between the germline ends. The CDR3 consists of 14 residues. CDR1 is DFQATT, CDR2 SNEGSKA, per germline (reference sequence). The CDR3 spells CSARDGNRVGEQYV. As DNA, the CDR3 is TGCAGTGCTAGAGATGGGAACAGGGTTGGCGAGCAGTACGTC.

This clonotype has more than one count but fewer than ten. This chain links TRBV12-3 or TRBV12-4 with TRBJ1-1; 7 positions agree with TRBD1. The CDR3 consists of 13 residues. Trimming cost V 6 bases and J 5 bases; bases outside gene matches: 6. CDR3 nucleotides: TGTGCCAGCAGATGGGACAGAAGGACTGAAGCTTTCTTT. Protein product: CASRWDRRTEAFF.

The rearrangement joins TRBV6-5 to TRBJ2-7, with 9 nucleotides matching TRBD2. The CDR3 has 16 amino acids. The J segment lost 0 bases and the V segment lost 0 bases, leaving 3 bases of the junction unmatched. Germline V gene data show CDR1 as MNHEY and CDR2 as SVGAGI. The CDR3 spells CASSYSGGRASYEQYF. The DNA for the CDR3 is TGTGCCAGCAGTTACTCGGGCGGGAGGGCCTCCTACGAGCAGTACTTC.

This clonotype occurred many times. The CDR3 DNA reads as TGTGCCAGCAGGGGACAGAAGGTTCCCACCGGGGAGCTGTTTTTT. This translates into CASRGQKVPTGELFF. The rearrangement joins TRBV12-3 or TRBV12-4 to TRBJ2-2; 7 nucleotides line up with TRBD1. The CDR3 is 15 amino acids. V shed 6 bases, J shed 4 bases, and the junction held 8 bases outside the gene matches.

This clonotype has at least ten counts. This chain joins TRBV7-9 and TRBJ1-5; the D gene is possibly TRBD1 (5 bases). Deletions cut 4 bases from V and 5 bases from J, with 15 bases between. The germline V gene has CDR1 SEHNR and CDR2 FQNEAQ (reference sequence). CDR3 length: 15 residues. CDR3 DNA: TGTGCCAGCAGCTCTACTGACAGTGCCGATCAGCCCCAGCATTTT. Translation: CASSSTDSADQPQHF.

In this sample, this clonotype turned up many times. The chain has TRBV12-3 or TRBV12-4 and TRBJ2-2; 10 bases are shared with TRBD1. The CDR3 totals 15 residues. Losses at the gene ends were 4 bases for V and 6 bases for J; bases not matched to a gene: 5. In nucleotides, the CDR3 is TGTGCCAGCAGTTCCGGACAGGGGGTTGCCGGGGAGCTGTTTTTT. It is translated as CASSSGQGVAGELFF.

This clonotype was picked up many times. The CDR3 DNA reads TGCAGCGTTGCCCGCGCGAACACCGGGGAGCTGTTTTTT. Translated, it gives CSVARANTGELFF. The rearrangement uses TRBV29-1 and TRBJ2-2; D gene uncertain. V was clipped by 4 bases and J by 0 bases, with 6 bases between them. The CDR3 is 13 residues long. Germline V gives CDR1 SQVTM, CDR2 ANQGSEA.

The rearrangement uses TRBV15 and TRBJ2-2; D might be TRBD1 (5 bases). There are 16 residues in the CDR3. The germline CDR1 and CDR2 sequences are LNHNV and YYDKDF (reference sequence). Between the trimmed V and J ends, which lost 3 bases and 7 bases, there was a span of 18 bases. The CDR3 protein is CATSRPGREVGGELFF. The CDR3, as DNA: TGTGCCACCAGCAGGCCGGGCAGGGAAGTTGGCGGGGAGCTGTTTTTT. Full variable domain (missing parts from reference TRBV15 and TRBJ2-2): DAMVIQNPRYQVTQFGKPVTLSCSQTLNHNVMYWYQQKSSQAPKLLFHYYDKDFNNEADTPDNFQSRRPNTSFCFLDIRSPGLGDTAMYLCATSRPGREVGGELFFGEGSRLTVL.

This chain connects TRBV5-1 to TRBJ2-3; a weak D match, TRBD2 (6 bases). CDR1 SGHRS and CDR2 YFSETQ come from the germline V gene. With 1 base removed from V and 5 bases from J, the gap between germline ends came to 17 bases. The CDR3 totals 16 residues. The CDR3 sequence: CASSLLTGVGGDTQYF. The CDR3 DNA reads TGCGCCAGCAGCTTGTTGACGGGAGTCGGGGGAGATACGCAGTATTTT.

J is TRBJ2-7 and V is TRBV5-6; 7 bases match TRBD1. The V and J ends lost 2 bases and 3 bases, in that order; junction bases with no gene match: 5. The germline gives CDR1 SGHDT, CDR2 YYEEEE. The CDR3 has 14 residues. The CDR3 nucleotides are TGTGCCAGCAGCTTCGCGGACAGGTACTACGAGCAGTACGTC. It translates to CASSFADRYYEQYV.